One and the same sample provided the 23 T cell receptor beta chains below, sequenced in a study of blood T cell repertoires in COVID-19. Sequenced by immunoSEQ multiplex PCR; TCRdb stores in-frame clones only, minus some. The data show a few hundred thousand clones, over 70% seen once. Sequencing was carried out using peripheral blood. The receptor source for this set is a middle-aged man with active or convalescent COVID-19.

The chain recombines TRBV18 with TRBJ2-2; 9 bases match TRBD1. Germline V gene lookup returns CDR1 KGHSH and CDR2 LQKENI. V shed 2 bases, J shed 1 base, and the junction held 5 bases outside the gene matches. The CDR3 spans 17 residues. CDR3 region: CASSPGQGKENTGELFF. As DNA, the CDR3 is TGTGCCAGCTCACCAGGACAGGGGAAGGAGAACACCGGGGAGCTGTTTTTT.

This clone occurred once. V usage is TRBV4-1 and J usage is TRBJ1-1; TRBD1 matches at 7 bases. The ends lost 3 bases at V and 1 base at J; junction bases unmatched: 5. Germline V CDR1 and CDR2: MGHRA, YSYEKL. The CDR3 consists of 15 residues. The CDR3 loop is CASSQRQGRNTEAFF. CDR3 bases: TGCGCCAGCAGCCAGAGACAGGGCCGGAACACTGAAGCTTTCTTT.

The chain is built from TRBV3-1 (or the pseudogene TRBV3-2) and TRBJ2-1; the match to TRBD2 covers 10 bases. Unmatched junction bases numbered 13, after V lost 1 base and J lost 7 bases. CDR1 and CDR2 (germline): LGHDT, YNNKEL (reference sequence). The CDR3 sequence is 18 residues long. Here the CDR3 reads CASSQVATSGLKENEQFF. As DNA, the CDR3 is TGTGCCAGCAGCCAAGTCGCGACTAGCGGGCTGAAGGAAAATGAGCAGTTCTTC.

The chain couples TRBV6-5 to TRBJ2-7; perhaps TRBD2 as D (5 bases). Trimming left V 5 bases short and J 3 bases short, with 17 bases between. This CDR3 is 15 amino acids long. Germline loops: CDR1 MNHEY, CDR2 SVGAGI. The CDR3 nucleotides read TGTGCCAGCAGTCCCTACGGGGTAGGGTTCTACGAGCAGTACTTC. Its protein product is CASSPYGVGFYEQYF.

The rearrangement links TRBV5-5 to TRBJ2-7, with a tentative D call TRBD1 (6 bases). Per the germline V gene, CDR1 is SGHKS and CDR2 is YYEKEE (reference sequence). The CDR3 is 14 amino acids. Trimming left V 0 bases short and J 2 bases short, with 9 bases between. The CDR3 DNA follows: TGTGCCAGCAGCTTGGTCCCAGGGGCCTACGAGCAGTACTTC. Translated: CASSLVPGAYEQYF. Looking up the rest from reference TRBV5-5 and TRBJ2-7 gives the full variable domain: DAGVTQSPTHLIKTRGQQVTLRCSPISGHKSVSWYQQVLGQGPQFIFQYYEKEERGRGNFPDRFSARQFPNYSSELNVNALLLGDSALYLCASSLVPGAYEQYFGPGTRLTVT.

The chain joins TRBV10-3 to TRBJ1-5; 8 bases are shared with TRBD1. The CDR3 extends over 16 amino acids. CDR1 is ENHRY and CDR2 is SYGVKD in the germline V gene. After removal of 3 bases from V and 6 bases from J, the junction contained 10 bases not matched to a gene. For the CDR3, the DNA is TGTGCCATCAGTGAAGTGAGGGCAGGGGGCACTCAGCCCCAGCATTTT. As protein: CAISEVRAGGTQPQHF.

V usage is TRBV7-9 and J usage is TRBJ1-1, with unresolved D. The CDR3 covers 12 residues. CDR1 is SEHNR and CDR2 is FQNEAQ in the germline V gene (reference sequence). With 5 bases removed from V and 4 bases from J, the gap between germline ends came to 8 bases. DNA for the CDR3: TGTGCCAGCAGCCGCGGATCCACTGAAGCTTTCTTT. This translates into CASSRGSTEAFF.

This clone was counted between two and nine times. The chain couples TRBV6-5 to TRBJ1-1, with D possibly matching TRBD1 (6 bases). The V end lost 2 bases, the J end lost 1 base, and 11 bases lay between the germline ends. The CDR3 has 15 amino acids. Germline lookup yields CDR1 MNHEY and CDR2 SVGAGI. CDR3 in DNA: TGTGCCAGCAGTTACGCGGGGGCCAGGAACACTGAAGCTTTCTTT. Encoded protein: CASSYAGARNTEAFF.

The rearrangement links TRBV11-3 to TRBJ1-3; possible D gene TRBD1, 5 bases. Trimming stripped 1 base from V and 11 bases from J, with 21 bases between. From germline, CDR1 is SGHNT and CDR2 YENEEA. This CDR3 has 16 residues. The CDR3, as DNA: TGTGCCAGCAGCTTAGTCCGCAGGGCGTCTCTGTGGTCCATATATTTT. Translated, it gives CASSLVRRASLWSIYF.

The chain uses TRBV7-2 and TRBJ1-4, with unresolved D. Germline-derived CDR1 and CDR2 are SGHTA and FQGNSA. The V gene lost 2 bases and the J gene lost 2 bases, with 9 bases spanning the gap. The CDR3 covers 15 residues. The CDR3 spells CASSLMPLTNEKLFF. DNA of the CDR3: TGTGCCAGCAGCTTAATGCCACTCACTAATGAAAAACTGTTTTTT.

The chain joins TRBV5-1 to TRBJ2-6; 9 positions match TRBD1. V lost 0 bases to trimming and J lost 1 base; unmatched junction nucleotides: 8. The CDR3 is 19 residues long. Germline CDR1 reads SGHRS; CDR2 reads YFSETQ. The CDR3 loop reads CASSLGSVGQGSGANVLTF. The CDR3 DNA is TGCGCCAGCAGCTTGGGGTCCGTGGGACAGGGTTCTGGGGCCAACGTCCTGACTTTC.

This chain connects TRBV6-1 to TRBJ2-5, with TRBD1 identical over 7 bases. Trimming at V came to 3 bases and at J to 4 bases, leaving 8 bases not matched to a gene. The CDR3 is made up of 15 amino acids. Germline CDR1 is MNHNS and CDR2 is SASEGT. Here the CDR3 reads CASSENRGFGETQYF. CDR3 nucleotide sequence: TGTGCCAGCAGTGAGAACAGGGGATTCGGAGAGACCCAGTACTTC.

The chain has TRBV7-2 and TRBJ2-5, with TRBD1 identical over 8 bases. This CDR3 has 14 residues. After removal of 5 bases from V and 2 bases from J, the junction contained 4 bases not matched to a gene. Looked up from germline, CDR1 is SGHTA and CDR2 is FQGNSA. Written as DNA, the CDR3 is TGTGCCAGCAGCCTCGGGACAGGACAAGAGACCCAGTACTTC. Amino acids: CASSLGTGQETQYF.

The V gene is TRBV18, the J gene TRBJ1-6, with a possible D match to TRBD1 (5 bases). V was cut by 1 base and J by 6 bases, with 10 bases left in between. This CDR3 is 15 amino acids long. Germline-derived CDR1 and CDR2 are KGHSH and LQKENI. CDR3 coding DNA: TGTGCCAGCTCACCACAAGGGGCCGGTAATTCACCCCTCCACTTT. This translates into CASSPQGAGNSPLHF.

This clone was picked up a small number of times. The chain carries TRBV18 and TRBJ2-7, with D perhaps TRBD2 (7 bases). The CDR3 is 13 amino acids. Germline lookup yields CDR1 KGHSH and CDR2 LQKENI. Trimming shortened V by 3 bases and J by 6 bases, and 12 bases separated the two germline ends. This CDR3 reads CASSPAGEGEQYF. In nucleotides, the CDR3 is TGTGCCAGCTCACCGGCAGGGGAGGGCGAGCAGTACTTC.

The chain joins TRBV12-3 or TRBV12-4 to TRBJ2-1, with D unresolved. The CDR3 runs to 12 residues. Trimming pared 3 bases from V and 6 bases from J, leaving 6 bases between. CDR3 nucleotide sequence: TGTGCCAGCAGTTTGACTGTCAATGAGCAGTTCTTC. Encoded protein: CASSLTVNEQFF.

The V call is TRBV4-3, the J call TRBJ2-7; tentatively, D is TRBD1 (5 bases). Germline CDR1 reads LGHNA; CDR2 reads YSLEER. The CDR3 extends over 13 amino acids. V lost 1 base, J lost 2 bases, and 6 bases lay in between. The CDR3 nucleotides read TGCGCCAGCAGCCAAGCCAGGGCCTACGAGCAGTACTTC. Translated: CASSQARAYEQYF.

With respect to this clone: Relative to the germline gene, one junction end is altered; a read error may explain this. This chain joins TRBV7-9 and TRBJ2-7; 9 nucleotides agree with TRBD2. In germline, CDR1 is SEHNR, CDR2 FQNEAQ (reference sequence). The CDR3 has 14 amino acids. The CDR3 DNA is TGTGCCAGCAGTTTAGCGGGAGTGGTCTACGAGCAGTACTTC. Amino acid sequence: CASSLAGVVYEQYF.

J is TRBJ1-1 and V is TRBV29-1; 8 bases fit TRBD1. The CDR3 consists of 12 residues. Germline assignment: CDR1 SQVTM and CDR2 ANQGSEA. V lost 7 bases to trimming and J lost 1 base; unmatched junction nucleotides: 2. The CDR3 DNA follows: TGCAGCGCCGGACAGGGGAACACTGAAGCTTTCTTT. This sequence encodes CSAGQGNTEAFF.

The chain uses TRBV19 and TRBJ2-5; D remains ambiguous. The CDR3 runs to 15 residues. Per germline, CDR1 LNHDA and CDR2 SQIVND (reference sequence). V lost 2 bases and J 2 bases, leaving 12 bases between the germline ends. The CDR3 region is CASSIIRSGQETQYF. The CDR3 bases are TGTGCCAGTAGTATAATCCGCTCCGGGCAAGAGACCCAGTACTTC.

CDR3 DNA: TGCGCCAGCAGTCCCCCCGGGGCTGGGGCCAACGTCCTGACTTTC. This translates into CASSPPGAGANVLTF. The rearrangement joins TRBV4-1 to TRBJ2-6; D possibly corresponds to TRBD2 (5 bases). Germline CDR1 reads MGHRA; CDR2 reads YSYEKL. V was clipped by 6 bases and J by 2 bases, with 11 bases between them. There are 15 residues in the CDR3.

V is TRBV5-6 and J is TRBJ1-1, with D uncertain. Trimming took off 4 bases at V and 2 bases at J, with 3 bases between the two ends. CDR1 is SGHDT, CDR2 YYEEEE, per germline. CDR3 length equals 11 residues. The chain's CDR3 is CASSLNTEAFF. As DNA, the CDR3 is TGTGCCAGCAGCCTCAACACTGAAGCTTTCTTT.

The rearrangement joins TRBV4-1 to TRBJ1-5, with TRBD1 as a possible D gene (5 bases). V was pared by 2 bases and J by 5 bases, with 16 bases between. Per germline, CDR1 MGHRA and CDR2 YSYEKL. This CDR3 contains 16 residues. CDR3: CASSQPSWGEYQPQHF. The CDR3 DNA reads TGCGCCAGCAGCCAACCTTCGTGGGGGGAGTATCAGCCCCAGCATTTT.